Listed here is a single TCR beta chain. Its target is not known. RNA transcripts provided the source from which TCR beta CDR3 regions were amplified. TCR CDR3 regions were first amplified by RT-PCR with HTBI primers. TCRdb re-called the multiplex PCR reads through MiXCR, storing one row per CDR3 protein. Found here are around 690,000 distinct CDR3 sequences, less than 25% of them singletons; the top ten hold about 35%. The data were obtained in a study of T cells in Graves' hyperthyroidism and ophthalmopathy. Study outcomes and limitations: Peripheral blood also featured most of the thyroid clonotypes expanded above 0.001. The model made its ophthalmopathy prediction, and onset followed a median approximately 6 months later.

Germline V gene data show CDR1 as SGHDT and CDR2 as YYEEEE. V was shortened by 1 base and J by 0 bases, with 12 bases between the two germline ends. The length of the CDR3 is 16 residues. Patients were excluded because of uncontrolled infection, other autoimmune disease, pregnancy or lactation. Diagnoses rested on clinical symptoms, serum thyroxine and TRAb, thyroid ultrasound and orbital computed tomography. The material sequenced was blood. This sequence originates from a man aged 25 to 40 with Graves' ophthalmopathy. The chain carries TRBV5-6 and TRBJ2-3; weak D call: TRBD2 (5 bases). CDR3 sequence: CASSLLRAASTDTQYF. The CDR3 bases are TGTGCCAGCAGCTTGTTGCGGGCGGCTAGCACAGATACGCAGTATTTT. The variable domain in full, with the rest retrieved from reference TRBV5-6 and TRBJ2-3, is DAGVTQSPTHLIKTRGQQVTLRCSPKSGHDTVSWYQQALGQGPQFIFQYYEEEERQRGNFPDRFSGHQFPNYSSELNVNALLLGDSALYLCASSLLRAASTDTQYFGPGTRLTVL.